Sequencing of this T cell receptor beta chain was carried out in a study of cytomegalovirus exposure and HLA in healthy donors. Notes on the study in general: Prior analysis indicated that the majority of TCR beta V segments exhibited productivity approximately 87% or approximately 30% of the time. Within the data, a cluster of highly shared sequence variants was likely a sequencing artifact.

This clone was recorded a few times. The antigen remains undetermined. The germline V gene has CDR1 WNHNN and CDR2 SYGVQD (reference sequence). V gave up 8 bases and J gave up 1 base; unmatched junction bases: 5. CDR3 size: 15 residues. Vbeta (60) and Jbeta (13) primers were used in the PCR. Libraries were prepared by immunoSEQ multiplex PCR; TCRdb keeps only in-frame clonotypes and omits some of them. This table holds 100,000 to 150,000 clones, more than 70% found once. Sequenced input: PBMCs. The chain has TRBV10-1 and TRBJ2-6, with TRBD1 identical over 7 bases. This TCR derives from a woman in her forties or fifties in good health and CMV-seropositive. CDR3 amino acids: CASGDRKSGANVLTF. The CDR3 nucleotides are TGCGCCAGCGGGGACAGAAAGTCTGGGGCCAACGTCCTGACTTTC.